Listed here is a single TCR beta chain. As yet, its antigen is unknown. The source of the sample is a study of graft-versus-host responses after intestinal transplantation. Study information: Each patient got anti-thymocyte globulin induction, then tacrolimus and steroids for about 3 years. Study results and caveats: Some GvH clones appeared in ileal mucosa or blood before recipient bone marrow.

In germline, CDR1 is MNHNS, CDR2 SASEGT. V gave up 6 bases and J gave up 4 bases, with 10 bases separating them. The CDR3 is 12 residues long. Generated by immunoSEQ multiplex PCR, the TCRdb table keeps only in-frame clones and is missing some. There are around 130,000 clones in the sample; about 92% occur only once, and approximately 0.17% lies in the top ten. This clonotype was obtained from a human donor who received an intestinal transplant. The source was unstimulated CD4+ T cells sorted from spleen or lymph node cells, collected before intestinal transplant. J is TRBJ2-7 and V is TRBV6-1; the D is unclear. For the CDR3, the DNA is TGTGCCAGCAGCGAATTGGGATACGAGCAGTACTTC. Translating it yields CASSELGYEQYF.